This entry lists 10 T cell receptor beta chains sequenced from one sample in a study of breast tumors, draining lymph nodes, adjacent tissues (dated by TCRdb to 2016 to 2017). Lymph node samples were obtained from the axillary draining lymph nodes of breast cancer patients. Library preparation employed multiplex PCR. Sequencing was carried out with an Illumina HiSeq 2000. TCRdb reran the public reads through fastp at Q25 and MiXCR, keeping productive beta chains. For every CDR3 protein sequence, its rows merge into one entry that carries the most common genes and DNA. Present in this sample are 150,000 to 200,000 distinct CDR3 sequences, roughly 30% of which were seen just once. Of the sample, about 4% is held by the ten largest clones. The sample comprised axillary lymph node tissue. These receptors all come from a female donor with breast cancer. Some clones in this sample may be carry-over from other donors' samples.

This clonotype came up many times. The chain has TRBV6-5 and TRBJ1-5, with D hard to call. Per the germline V gene, CDR1 is MNHEY and CDR2 is SVGAGI. V lost 5 bases, J lost 1 base, and 15 bases lay in between. This CDR3 comprises 16 residues. CDR3 in DNA: TGTGCCAGCAGTCCGACTGGTGCATCCAGCAATCAGCCCCAGCATTTT. Residues: CASSPTGASSNQPQHF.

In the case of this clonotype: A single base separates this from a much larger clone, so it may be a read error. The chain carries TRBV12-3 or TRBV12-4 and TRBJ2-2; perhaps TRBD2 as D (7 bases). Trimming took off 6 bases at V and 3 bases at J, with 23 bases between the two ends. The CDR3 totals 18 residues. The CDR3 protein is CASSPLGGAPIDTGELFF. The CDR3 bases are TGTGCCAGCAGCCCCCTGGGGGGGGCCCCAATTGACACCGGGGAGCTGTTTTTT.

This clonotype was seen at least ten times. The chain is built from TRBV4-2 and TRBJ2-2; no clear D gene. There are 21 residues in the CDR3. The V end lost 3 bases, the J end lost 7 bases, and 33 bases lay between the germline ends. The germline V gene has CDR1 LGHNA and CDR2 YNFKEQ. CDR3 bases: TGTGCCAGCAGCCATAGGCTCTCTCCTTATGACACCCTTGGCGGTCACGGGGAGCTGTTTTTT. Protein product: CASSHRLSPYDTLGGHGELFF.

This clonotype came up many times. The chain has TRBV24-1 and TRBJ2-2; D uncertain. Per the germline V gene, CDR1 is KGHDR and CDR2 is SFDVKD. The length of the CDR3 is 14 residues. Trimming left V 3 bases short and J 4 bases short, with 8 bases between. The CDR3 loop reads CATSDTGPTGELFF. CDR3 nucleotide sequence: TGTGCCACCAGTGATACCGGGCCCACCGGGGAGCTGTTTTTT.

Many counts were recorded for this clonotype. The rearrangement joins TRBV12-3 or TRBV12-4 to TRBJ2-3; 8 bases align to TRBD2. Losses at the gene ends were 6 bases for V and 3 bases for J; bases not matched to a gene: 11. The CDR3 consists of 16 residues. CDR3 sequence: CASRSSGGRTTDTQYF. The CDR3 region has the DNA TGTGCCAGCAGGTCCTCGGGCGGGAGGACGACAGATACGCAGTATTTT.

This chain links TRBV29-1 with TRBJ2-3; 7 bases match TRBD2. CDR1 is SQVTM and CDR2 is ANQGSEA in the germline V gene. There are 12 residues in the CDR3. Written as DNA, the CDR3 is TGCAGTGGTGGGAGGGACACAGATACGCAGTATTTT. Its translation is CSGGRDTDTQYF.

Many counts were recorded for this clonotype. The chain carries TRBV5-1 and TRBJ2-1, with 13 bases identical to TRBD2. Trimming cost V 2 bases and J 0 bases; bases outside gene matches: 5. Germline CDR1 reads SGHRS; CDR2 reads YFSETQ. The CDR3 has 18 amino acids. CDR3 loop: CASSFRLAGGPSYNEQFF. The CDR3 DNA reads as TGCGCCAGCAGCTTTCGACTAGCGGGGGGTCCCTCCTACAATGAGCAGTTCTTC.

Concerning this clonotype itself: The germline gene is not matched at one end of the junction; a read error may be the cause. The chain is built from TRBV6-5 and TRBJ1-2; no definite D call. The CDR3 has 17 residues. The V gene's germline CDR1 is MNHEY and CDR2 SVGAGI. CDR3 sequence reads: CASSHSNRWSSNYGYTF. CDR3 DNA sequence: TGTGCCAGCAGTCACTCGAATAGGTGGAGTTCTAACTATGGCTACACCTTC.

There are many counts of this clonotype. In DNA form, the CDR3 reads TGTGCCAGCAGTTACGACGGACTTCGTACAGATACGCAGTATTTT. Its translation is CASSYDGLRTDTQYF. The chain has TRBV6-5 and TRBJ2-3; D may be TRBD2 (5 bases). The CDR3 is 15 amino acids. V was cut by 2 bases and J by 3 bases, with 12 bases left in between. Germline loops: CDR1 MNHEY, CDR2 SVGAGI.

This clonotype was observed a few times. A read error may explain this, as a much larger clone is one base away. The chain recombines TRBV14 with TRBJ2-7, with a weak D call TRBD1 (5 bases). The CDR3 covers 14 residues. Germline V gives CDR1 SGHDN, CDR2 FVKESK. The CDR3 is CASSHPDRAYEPYF. CDR3 in DNA: TGTGCCAGCAGCCACCCTGACAGAGCCTACGAGCCGTACTTC.